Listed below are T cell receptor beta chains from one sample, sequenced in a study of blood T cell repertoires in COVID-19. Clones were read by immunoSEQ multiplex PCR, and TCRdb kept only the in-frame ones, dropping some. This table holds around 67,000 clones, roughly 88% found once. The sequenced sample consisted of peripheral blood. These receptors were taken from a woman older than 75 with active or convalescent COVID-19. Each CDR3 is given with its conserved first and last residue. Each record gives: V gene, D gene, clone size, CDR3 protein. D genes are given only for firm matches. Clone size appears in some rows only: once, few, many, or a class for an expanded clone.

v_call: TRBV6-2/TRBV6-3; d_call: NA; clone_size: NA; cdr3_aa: CASSYSRNGILPQHF
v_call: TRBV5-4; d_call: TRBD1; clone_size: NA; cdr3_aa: CASSSYRGPAYEQYF
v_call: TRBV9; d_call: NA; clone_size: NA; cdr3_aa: CASSSRRGENYGYTF
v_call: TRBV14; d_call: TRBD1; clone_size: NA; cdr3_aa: CASSLPTGVHGYTF
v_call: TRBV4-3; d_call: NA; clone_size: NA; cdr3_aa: CASSQEAGFLFF
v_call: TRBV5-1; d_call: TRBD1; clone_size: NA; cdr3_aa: CASSPQGVSTEAFF
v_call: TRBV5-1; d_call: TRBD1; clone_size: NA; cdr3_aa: CASSFFRTGTQQETQYF
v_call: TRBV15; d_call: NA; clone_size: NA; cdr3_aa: CATSRGQITDTQYF
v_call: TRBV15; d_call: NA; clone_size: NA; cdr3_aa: CATSSGRRNEQFF
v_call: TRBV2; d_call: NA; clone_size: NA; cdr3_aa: CASSVTGPPETQYF
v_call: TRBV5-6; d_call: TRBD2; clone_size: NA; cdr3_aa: CASSRPIAGMLREQYF
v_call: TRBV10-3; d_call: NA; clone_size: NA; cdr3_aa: CAISEVTGQIDEQYF
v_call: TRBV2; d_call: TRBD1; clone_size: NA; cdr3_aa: CASSQTGGDTGELFF
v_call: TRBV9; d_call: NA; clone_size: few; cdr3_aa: CASSPSYRKDVADTQYF